This record covers a single T cell receptor beta chain. The data belong to a study of glioma-infiltrating T cells after dendritic cell vaccination. The PCR used 60 V beta and 13 J beta primers. Profiled with immunoSEQ multiplex PCR; TCRdb holds only in-frame clones, not every one. The table lists some 46,000 clones, approximately 89% of them singletons, with less than 6.5% in the top ten. Trimming cost V 5 bases and J 4 bases, with 11 bases left between them. The CDR3 runs 13 residues. The germline CDR1 and CDR2 sequences are MDHEN and SYDVKM. The sample's time point: after dendritic cell vaccination, including at tumor progression/relapse. All glioblastoma patients lacked an isocitrate dehydrogenase mutation.

The rearrangement uses TRBV28 and TRBJ1-1, with D unclear. The source of this sequence is a human donor with glioblastoma. The sample here was blood, taken after dendritic cell vaccination. DNA for the CDR3: TGTGCCAGCAGTGGGGAGTATCGCACTGAAGCTTTCTTT. Residues: CASSGEYRTEAFF.